These 7 T cell receptor beta chains came from one sample sequenced in a study of blood T cell repertoires in COVID-19. Clones were read by immunoSEQ multiplex PCR, and TCRdb kept only the in-frame ones, dropping some. Here the sample spans around 150,000 clones, about 80% being singletons. The sequenced material came from PBMCs or T cells enriched from blood (not recorded which). These receptors came from a man in his fifties who had recovered from COVID-19.

This sequence joins TRBV19 and TRBJ2-4, with 10 bases matching TRBD1. The CDR3 spans 14 residues. V was pared by 5 bases and J by 5 bases, with 3 bases of the junction left unmatched. Per the germline V gene, CDR1 is LNHDA and CDR2 is SQIVND (reference sequence). The CDR3 protein is CASSDRGRENIQYF. The CDR3 region has the DNA TGTGCCAGTAGTGACAGGGGGCGGGAAAACATTCAGTACTTC. Looking up the rest from reference TRBV19 and TRBJ2-4 gives the full variable domain: DGGITQSPKYLFRKEGQNVTLSCEQNLNHDAMYWYRQDPGQGLRLIYYSQIVNDFQKGDIAEGYSVSREKKESFPLTVTSAQKNPTAFYLCASSDRGRENIQYFGAGTRLSVL.

V gene TRBV2 combines with J gene TRBJ1-2, with a tentative D call TRBD1 (6 bases). With 4 bases removed from V and 7 bases from J, the gap between germline ends came to 10 bases. The CDR3 has 12 residues. Germline V CDR1 and CDR2: SNHLY, FYNNEI. The CDR3 DNA reads as TGTGCCAGCAGTGGGGGGCTAAGTGGCTACACCTTC. The encoded protein is CASSGGLSGYTF.

The genes are TRBV27 and TRBJ1-2; 7 nucleotides line up with TRBD1. Trimming took 5 bases from V and 5 from J; bases not matched to a gene: 8. This CDR3 has 14 amino acids. Germline V gives CDR1 MNHEY, CDR2 SMNVEV (reference sequence). Here the CDR3 DNA reads TGTGCCAGCAGTCGCAGGACAGGTCCGTATGGCTACACCTTC. This translates into CASSRRTGPYGYTF.

The chain combines TRBV30 with TRBJ1-1; weak D call: TRBD1 (6 bases). Germline CDR1 reads GTSNPN; CDR2 reads SVGIG (reference sequence). This CDR3 has 18 amino acids. Between the trimmed V and J ends, which lost 3 bases and 4 bases, there was a span of 27 bases. The chain's CDR3 is CAWSRRKQGTNSLTEAFF. As DNA, the CDR3 is TGTGCCTGGAGCCGTCGGAAACAGGGAACGAACTCTCTCACTGAAGCTTTCTTT.

The J gene is TRBJ2-6, the V gene TRBV9; D gene uncertain. Trimming shortened V by 0 bases and J by 1 base, and 5 bases separated the two germline ends. The CDR3 runs to 15 residues. Germline CDR1 and CDR2: SGDLS and YYNGEE. This CDR3 is CASSVVGSGANVLTF. The CDR3 bases are TGTGCCAGCAGCGTAGTCGGGTCTGGGGCCAACGTCCTGACTTTC.

V and J are TRBV13 and TRBJ2-4; 11 positions match TRBD2. This CDR3 has 18 residues. Trimming took 2 bases from V and 7 from J; bases not matched to a gene: 13. Per the germline V gene, CDR1 is PRHDT and CDR2 is FYEKMQ (reference sequence). Here the CDR3 DNA reads TGTGCCAGCAGCTTATCCGGTAGCGGGGGGGCTGGGCGTAACATTCAGTACTTC. Protein: CASSLSGSGGAGRNIQYF.

This sequence joins TRBV18 and TRBJ1-5, with D perhaps TRBD1 (5 bases). CDR1 and CDR2 from the germline V gene are KGHSH and LQKENI. The CDR3 length is 14 residues. Trimming removed 3 bases from V and 5 bases from J, with 11 bases in between. The CDR3 sequence is CASSPTTGDQPQHF. DNA for the CDR3: TGTGCCAGCTCACCCACCACGGGGGATCAGCCCCAGCATTTT.